This T cell receptor beta chain was recovered during a study of blood T cell repertoires in COVID-19 (dated by TCRdb to the early 2020s). For the study in its entirety: The collaborator samples originated in the United States, Italy and Spain and spanned the acute and convalescent phases of COVID-19. Samples came from the ongoing ImmuneRACE study (first 160 participants) plus 1,254 subjects from 6 global collaborators. HLA class I and class II types, where available, came from metadata supplied by the sample provider rather than from assay-based typing. Sample metadata almost always included a de-identified subject ID, COVID-19 status, age in years and sex. A freely available public database, intended as a resource for researchers studying the immune response to SARS-CoV-2, is where the repertoires were released. The dataset comprised deeply sampled blood TCRbeta repertoires from subjects exposed to, actively infected with, or recovered from COVID-19. The material from the prospective study consisted of cDNA or gDNA derived from T cells, B-cell-depleted T cells, or PBMCs. General conclusions and limits of the study: How much clinical and demographic metadata was included differed by source and by participant, and the metadata was provided uncurated.

Whole blood was collected in K2EDTA tubes by collaborating institutions according to the institutions' own protocols. For TCRbeta analysis, collaborators shipped samples in one of three forms: frozen whole blood, isolated PBMCs, or DNA extracted from either of those sample types. Concerning this clone: The antigen this receptor binds is unknown. No quality values exist for individual bases; no much larger clone is one base distant.

The immunoSEQ Assay, a bias-controlled multiplex PCR, was used to amplify TCRbeta CDR3 regions from genomic DNA. The published analysis was carried out like this. Nucleated cell counts per sample were estimated from amplification of reference gene primers within the assay. Sequence reads were collapsed and filtered to measure the absolute abundance of every unique TCRbeta CDR3 rearrangement. For each sample, productive Simpson clonality was calculated as the square root of Simpson's diversity index across productive rearrangements. TCRdb mirrors the immuneACCESS table, restricted to in-frame sequences. Some clones are absent from its copies; in checked studies, under half trace to an unresolved V gene, and the reason for the others is unknown. Clone size and the V and J calls come from that table; the DNA yielded D and trimming. The sample table lists 30,000 to 45,000 clones, roughly 80% of them with a count of one. Less than 30% of the sample goes to the ten largest clones.

Germline trimming amounts to 8 bases on V and 4 bases on J, with 8 as the count of junction bases outside the gene matches. CDR3 length: 15 amino acids, cysteine to phenylalanine. The kept DNA is CDR3 alone, 45 bases in frame from the first base. Based on the germline V gene, the CDR1 and CDR2 sequences are SNHLY and FYNNEI. Specimen: peripheral blood. This sequence was found in a man older than 75 with active or convalescent COVID-19. Here the chain combines TRBV2 and TRBJ2-1, and 10 bases in between align with TRBD1. Read as DNA, the sequence is TGTGCCAGCGAGGGAGACAGGGGGCTATACAATGAGCAGTTCTTC. Its protein reads: CASEGDRGLYNEQFF.